These 17 T cell receptor beta chains came from one sample sequenced in a study of blood T cell repertoires in COVID-19. The method was immunoSEQ multiplex PCR; TCRdb's version includes in-frame clones alone and lacks a portion of them. Of approximately 460,000 clones listed, approximately 89% are singletons. Sequencing was carried out using peripheral blood. The receptors originated from a man aged 18 to 29 with COVID-19, enrolled during active disease.

This chain uses TRBV5-1 with TRBJ2-1; 10 nucleotides align to TRBD2. The CDR3 runs 15 residues. Trimming took 1 base from V and 3 from J; bases not matched to a gene: 1. The germline V gene has CDR1 SGHRS and CDR2 YFSETQ. CDR3 region: CASSLLAGDYNEQFF. The CDR3 coding sequence is TGCGCCAGCAGCTTGCTAGCGGGAGACTACAATGAGCAGTTCTTC.

DNA of the CDR3: TGTGCCAGCAGGTTGGGGACAGCCTCTGGAAACACCATATATTTT. This translates into CASRLGTASGNTIYF. V usage is TRBV11-2 and J usage is TRBJ1-3; 7 bases map to TRBD1. The CDR3 is made up of 15 amino acids. V dropped 6 bases and J dropped 0; count of bases not matched to a gene: 5. In germline, CDR1 is SGHAT, CDR2 FQNNGV. Supplemented by reference TRBV11-2 and TRBJ1-3, the full variable domain reads EAGVAQSPRYKIIEKRQSVAFWCNPISGHATLYWYQQILGQGPKLLIQFQNNGVVDDSQLPKDRFSAERLKGVDSTLKIQPAKLEDSAVYLCASRLGTASGNTIYFGEGSWLTVV.

This clone showed up just once. The chain uses TRBV11-2 and TRBJ2-7, with 10 bases matching TRBD2. The V gene's germline CDR1 is SGHAT and CDR2 FQNNGV. The J segment lost 3 bases and the V segment lost 4 bases, leaving 9 bases of the junction unmatched. The CDR3 consists of 16 residues. The CDR3 DNA reads TGTGCCAGCAGCTCCGTACGGCTAGCGGGGGACTACGAGCAGTACTTC. Its protein product is CASSSVRLAGDYEQYF.

This chain uses TRBV18 with TRBJ2-1, with a possible D match to TRBD1 (6 bases). CDR1 and CDR2 from the germline V gene are KGHSH and LQKENI. V lost 3 bases and J lost 9, with 15 bases in between. This CDR3 is built from 14 residues. The DNA of the CDR3 is TGTGCCAGCTCACCCCCACAGGGTGGGACTGAGCAGTTCTTC. The encoded protein is CASSPPQGGTEQFF.

J is TRBJ2-5 and V is TRBV7-9; 9 bases agree with TRBD2. Germline CDR1 reads SEHNR; CDR2 reads FQNEAQ (reference sequence). CDR3 length: 15 residues. The trim removed 3 bases at V and 2 bases at J, leaving 4 bases unmatched. In DNA, the CDR3 is TGTGCCAGCAGCTTGGGAGCGGGGGGACAAGAGACCCAGTACTTC. Translated, it gives CASSLGAGGQETQYF.

The rearrangement uses TRBV6-5 and TRBJ2-2, with 8 bases matching TRBD1. Trimming at V came to 6 bases and at J to 5 bases, leaving 5 bases not matched to a gene. This CDR3 is built from 14 residues. Per germline, CDR1 MNHEY and CDR2 SVGAGI. The CDR3 region has the DNA TGTGCCAGCAGGCCAGGGGGCAATACCGGGGAGCTGTTTTTT. Encoded protein: CASRPGGNTGELFF.

J is TRBJ1-4 and V is TRBV19; D gene ambiguous. The CDR3 is made up of 14 amino acids. V was clipped by 1 base and J by 7 bases, with 10 bases between them. Germline V gene lookup returns CDR1 LNHDA and CDR2 SQIVND (reference sequence). CDR3 in DNA: TGTGCCAGTAGTATAGGCTCCCGGGTTGAAAAACTGTTTTTT. Its protein product is CASSIGSRVEKLFF.

The genes are TRBV29-1 and TRBJ2-5; 7 bases agree with TRBD2. Germline values: CDR1 SQVTM, CDR2 ANQGSEA. V gave up 3 bases and J gave up 5 bases; unmatched junction bases: 15. The CDR3 is made up of 16 amino acids. The CDR3 region is CSVEPSGLGGLETQYF. The CDR3 region has the DNA TGCAGCGTTGAGCCTAGCGGCCTCGGAGGATTGGAGACCCAGTACTTC.

This clone was found once. The CDR3 nucleotides are TGTGCCACCGAGGGGGCCTATAGCAATCAGCCCCAGCATTTT. This gives the protein CATEGAYSNQPQHF. The chain is built from TRBV15 and TRBJ1-5, with 7 bases identical to TRBD1. The CDR3 has 14 amino acids. Germline CDR1 reads LNHNV; CDR2 reads YYDKDF (reference sequence). Germline trimming cut 8 bases from V and 0 bases from J; bases unmatched to any gene: 4.

V is TRBV2 and J is TRBJ2-7; tentative D call: TRBD2 (6 bases). The CDR3 sequence is 15 residues long. Trimming removed 6 bases at V and 5 bases at J, with 20 bases between. Germline CDR1 reads SNHLY; CDR2 reads FYNNEI. The CDR3 loop is CASRAGGGIIHEQYF. CDR3 in DNA: TGTGCCAGCAGGGCCGGAGGCGGGATCATCCACGAGCAGTACTTC.

The V call is TRBV5-4, the J call TRBJ2-2, with 7 positions matching TRBD2. CDR1 is SGHNT and CDR2 is YYREEE in the germline V gene (reference sequence). The V gene end was trimmed by 4 bases and the J gene end by 7 bases; junction bases not matched to a gene: 1. The CDR3 runs to 12 residues. The CDR3 nucleotides read TGTGCCAGCAGCGGGGGGGGCGGGGAGCTGTTTTTT. It yields the protein CASSGGGGELFF.

This clone was found once. This rearrangement joins TRBV7-6 to TRBJ2-7; tentative D call: TRBD1 (6 bases). Trimming left V 1 base short and J 5 bases short, with 12 bases between. Looked up from germline, CDR1 is SGHVS and CDR2 is FNYEAQ. CDR3 length: 14 residues. Written as DNA, the CDR3 is TGTGCCAGCAGCTTAGGGGTACAGGGAAACGAGCAGTACTTC. Translating it yields CASSLGVQGNEQYF.

CDR3 coding DNA: TGTGCCAGCAGCTCACCCGGGACAGCTAACTATGGCTACACCTTC. This translates into CASSSPGTANYGYTF. V gene TRBV7-9 combines with J gene TRBJ1-2, with TRBD1 matching 7 bases. Germline V gives CDR1 SEHNR, CDR2 FQNEAQ (reference sequence). After removal of 4 bases from V and 0 bases from J, the junction contained 5 bases not matched to a gene. This CDR3 spans 15 amino acids.

This clone was recorded a few times. The chain uses TRBV2 and TRBJ2-1, with 8 bases fitting TRBD2. The CDR3 covers 13 residues. Looked up from germline, CDR1 is SNHLY and CDR2 is FYNNEI. Trimming at V came to 8 bases and at J to 9 bases, leaving 9 bases not matched to a gene. Here the CDR3 DNA reads TGTGCCAGCTTCCAGCGGGGGTGGAGTGAGCAGTTCTTC. This encodes CASFQRGWSEQFF.

CDR3 region: CASSLPTGEFGNTIYF. The DNA of the CDR3 is TGTGCCAGCTCGCTACCAACAGGGGAGTTTGGAAACACCATATATTTT. The V and J genes are TRBV18 and TRBJ1-3, with 7 bases lining up with TRBD1. Trimming cost V 6 bases and J 3 bases; bases outside gene matches: 11. Germline lookup yields CDR1 KGHSH and CDR2 LQKENI. This CDR3 contains 16 residues.

The chain combines TRBV9 with TRBJ2-1; 12 positions match TRBD2. The CDR3 has 15 amino acids. V lost 0 bases and J lost 10; bases outside the gene matches: 5. From germline, CDR1 is SGDLS and CDR2 YYNGEE. The CDR3 spells CASSVATGTSGEQFF. The CDR3 DNA reads TGTGCCAGCAGCGTAGCTACCGGGACTAGCGGGGAGCAGTTCTTC. Full variable domain (outside the CDR3, taken from reference TRBV9 and TRBJ2-1): DSGVTQTPKHLITATGQRVTLRCSPRSGDLSVYWYQQSLDQGLQFLIQYYNGEERAKGNILERFSAQQFPDLHSELNLSSLELGDSALYFCASSVATGTSGEQFFGPGTRLTVL.

V usage is TRBV5-4 and J usage is TRBJ1-4; 9 positions agree with TRBD1. The CDR3 totals 16 residues. Germline CDR1 SGHNT, CDR2 YYREEE (reference sequence). The J segment lost 12 bases and the V segment lost 4 bases, leaving 16 bases of the junction unmatched. Here the CDR3 reads CASSRMGQGREKELFF. The CDR3 DNA follows: TGTGCCAGCAGCAGAATGGGACAGGGTCGGGAGAAGGAACTGTTTTTT.